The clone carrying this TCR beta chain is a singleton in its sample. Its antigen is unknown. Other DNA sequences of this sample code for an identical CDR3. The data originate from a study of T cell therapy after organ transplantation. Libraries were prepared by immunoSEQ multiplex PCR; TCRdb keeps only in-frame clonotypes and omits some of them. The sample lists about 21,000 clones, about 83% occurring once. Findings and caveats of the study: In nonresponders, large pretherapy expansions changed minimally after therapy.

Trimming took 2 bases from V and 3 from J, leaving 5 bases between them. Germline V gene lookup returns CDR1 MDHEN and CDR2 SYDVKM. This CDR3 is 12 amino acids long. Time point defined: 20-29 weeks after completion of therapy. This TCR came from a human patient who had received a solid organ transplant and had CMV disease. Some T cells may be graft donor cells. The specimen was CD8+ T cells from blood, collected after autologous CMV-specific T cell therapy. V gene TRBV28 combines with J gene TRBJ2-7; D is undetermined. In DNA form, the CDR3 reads TGTGCCAGCAGTTTAACAAACTACGAGCAGTACTTC. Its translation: CASSLTNYEQYF.